This TCR beta chain appears in the sequencing data of a study of graft-versus-host responses after intestinal transplantation. In the study overall: Each patient got anti-thymocyte globulin induction, then tacrolimus and steroids for roughly 3 years.

Looked up from germline, CDR1 is ENHRY and CDR2 is SYGVKD. The CDR3 consists of 14 residues. V lost 3 bases to trimming and J lost 1 base, with 10 bases between them. Details on this clone: Its antigen is undetermined.

Produced via immunoSEQ multiplex PCR; TCRdb's table is partial and in-frame only. The sample has 90,000 to 120,000 clones; approximately 90% are singletons. This chain joins TRBV10-3 and TRBJ2-7, with D perhaps TRBD2 (5 bases). Sequencing was performed on unstimulated CD4+ T cells sorted from spleen or lymph node cells, taken before transplant. The TCR comes from a human donor who was the organ donor for an intestinal transplant. CDR3 sequence: CAISDAGGSYEQYF. In DNA, the CDR3 is TGTGCCATCAGTGATGCGGGTGGGTCCTACGAGCAGTACTTC.